Below, one T cell receptor (beta chain) is given with its context. The antigen this receptor binds is unknown. No much larger clonotype is one base removed from it; base qualities were not supplied. The meaning of the sample's time point label: baseline before first vaccination. The vaccinee samples were drawn from two UK trials, COV001 and COV002, one of which was a single-blind randomized controlled phase 2/3 trial testing AZD1222 (ChAdOx1 nCoV-19) in healthy adults. For TCRbeta chain sequencing, PBMC samples from trial participants were taken at day 0 and at day 28 after the second dose. The CDR3 measures 15 amino acids from cysteine to phenylalanine. Only the CDR3 part of the read is kept: 45 bases, read in frame from the first base. CDR1 and CDR2, per the germline V gene, are SNHLY and FYNNEI. V gives up 5 bases and J gives up 1 base, and the segment between their germline ends measures 13 bases.

The CDR3 regions of human TCRbeta chains were analyzed by immunosequencing. Per the source publication's procedure: TCRs in the repertoires were matched against a reference library of SARS-CoV-2-specific TCRs that had been generated with the MIRA antigen-specificity platform. Breadth was defined as the fraction of unique TCRs that were SARS-CoV-2-associated. Depth was defined as the fraction of total T cells that were SARS-CoV-2-associated. Each spike-specific TCR was assigned to its reactive spike region and to a CD4 or CD8 class using the MIRA data. Log10-transformed breadth and depth values were compared by one-way ANOVA with Sidak's multiple comparisons tests. As stored in TCRdb, this immuneACCESS dataset retains in-frame rearrangements with V and J assigned. A fraction of the clones does not appear; measured against another copy, unresolved V genes explain less than half of the discrepancy, and the remainder lacks a known reason. V, J and clone size are taken as reported in that table, and D and trimming were inferred from the DNA itself. This sample gives 120,000 or so clones in total; about 92% of them show up just once. The ten largest clones capture 0.9% to 1.2% of the sample.

The data originate from a study of T cell responses to AZD1222 COVID-19 vaccine (dated by TCRdb to 2020 to 2022). About the investigation overall: AZD1222 recipients given second doses at about 4 weeks or at about 12 weeks were pooled, since spike-specific TCR depth and breadth were not found to differ between the two schedules. Trial participants were enrolled into age subgroups of 18-55, 56-69 and 70-plus years, which contained roughly 140, 27 and 60 TCR-sequenced participants, respectively. A total of 240 or so trial participants underwent TCR sequencing, of whom about 200 had received two doses of AZD1222 and some 26 had received two doses of the MenACWY control vaccine.

What the research found in general, with its limitations: No day 14 peak-response samples were available, so repertoires were characterized only after the peak T cell response. Participants were mostly white British and included more females than males, and it was suggested by the authors that clonal diversity may have been underestimated. Reportedly, close to half of the unique spike-specific TCRs recognized epitopes lying outside the regions that are mutated in the B.1.351 and B.1.1.7 variants. The vaccine-associated CD4 TCRs covered the entire spike protein, and the dominant responses fell in regions 160-218 and 743-854. A significant rise in spike-specific TCR breadth and depth was observed after two AZD1222 doses relative to day 0 and relative to MenACWY recipients. Conclusions about previously exposed vaccinees were limited because only 5 or 6 AZD1222 recipients were SARS-CoV-2 seropositive at baseline. In the small 56-69-year group, the increase in depth fell short of significance, most likely because of low power.

The source was peripheral blood, collected on day 0 of AZD1222 vaccination. The TCR originated in an adult in good health. Recombination joined TRBV2 with TRBJ2-3, with no confidently assigned D gene. CDR3 protein: CASSPDGLGTDTQYF. The nucleotides read TGTGCCAGCAGTCCGGACGGTTTGGGCACAGATACGCAGTATTTT.